This T cell receptor beta chain was recorded in a study of T cells in Graves' hyperthyroidism and ophthalmopathy (dated by TCRdb to between 2018 and 2021). Study-level background: Peripheral blood was sampled at the time of initial diagnosis, prior to any treatment. A discovery cohort of about 100 patients, about 40 with Graves' ophthalmopathy and about 58 with stable Graves' hyperthyroidism, was used to find distinguishing TCR V-J signatures. Prospective prediction of ophthalmopathy was tested in an independent validation cohort of some 19 hyperthyroidism patients and 15 to 17 patients who later progressed to ophthalmopathy. The roughly 91 discovery patients were randomly divided into training and test sets at a 7:3 ratio. Thyroid tissue and blood T-cell repertoires from about six Graves' hyperthyroidism patients were also compared in the study. After blood sampling, hyperthyroidism patients were treated with methimazole at a starting dose of 30 mg daily, and ophthalmopathy patients were treated with high-dose intravenous methylprednisolone. The paper reports TCR Vbeta CDR3 sequencing of some 140 peripheral blood samples: approximately 43 ophthalmopathy, fewer than 85 hyperthyroidism and approximately 17 progressor patients. The paper's findings and limits, for the study overall: Sample size was not statistically predetermined, and investigators were not blinded to group allocation. Most expanded thyroid clonotypes (frequency above 0.001) were also detected in blood, a finding suggesting that blood repertoires may reflect thyroid immune responses. In validation, progression to ophthalmopathy was predicted by the model with around 70% sensitivity and under 85% specificity, a median of approximately 6.5 months before onset. In cross-validation, a model built on a 13 V-J signature told ophthalmopathy apart from stable hyperthyroidism with 85% to 90% sensitivity and 81% to 82% specificity, and in testing the same model reached 80%/75%.

The junction shows trimming of 6 bases on V and 5 bases on J, plus 11 bases between the germline ends. CDR1 MDHEN and CDR2 SYDVKM were looked up in the germline V gene. Inclusive of the bounding cysteine and phenylalanine, the CDR3 is 13 residues long. Just the 39-base CDR3 DNA is kept, in frame starting at base 1. Stable Graves' hyperthyroidism was defined as no progression to ophthalmopathy during 18 months of follow-up. Hyperthyroidism patients were newly diagnosed, had a disease duration of under 2 months, and were aged 18 to 65 years. Any patient with an uncontrolled infection, another autoimmune disease, pregnancy or lactation was excluded. Diagnoses were based on clinical symptoms, serum thyroxine and TRAb, thyroid ultrasound and orbital computed tomography. Ficoll-Paque density gradient centrifugation was used to isolate PBMCs from about 9 ml of fresh peripheral blood. Total RNA was extracted using Trizol reagent, and RNA quality was assessed on an Agilent 2100 Bioanalyzer.

Amplification of TCR beta CDR3 regions was carried out from RNA transcripts. The TCR CDR3 was subjected to a first round of RT-PCR using the HTBI primer set and the Qiagen OneStep RT-PCR kit. Libraries were constructed in a second round of multiplex PCR, after which size selection and purification were performed. The libraries were sequenced on an Illumina HiSeq2000 using paired-end 100 bp reads. For the original study's pipeline: SOAPnuke was used to process the raw data, throwing out any read that contained adapters or uncalled bases, had a mean Phred below 15, or lacked an exact constant-primer or identifier match. High-quality paired reads were merged with COPE v1.2.5, and unique nucleotide sequences were defined as clonotypes. MiTCR v1.1 was used to align clonotypes to the IMGT TRBV, TRBD and TRBJ reference segments. Only V-J combinations with frequency above 0.0001, covering 99.2% of repertoires, were analysed. A TCS score was defined as the ratio of F50 (clonal expansion) to E x V (chaos), with BLOSUM62-based TCRdist applied between CDR3 peptides within each V-J. Welch's t-statistics and random forest reduced several hundred V-J features to about 12, which were used in a naive Bayes classifier (R e1071). TCRdb itself trimmed the public reads at Q25 with fastp, ran MiXCR and retained productive beta chains. Every entry covers one CDR3 protein and lists the most common genes and DNA from its rows. These V and J calls originate from TCRdb's pipeline instead of the authors' own analysis. This sample gives more than 650,000 distinct CDR3 sequences in total; around 15% of them show up just once. The ten biggest clones cover roughly a tenth of the sample.

This clonotype has more than one count but fewer than ten. Its antigen target is currently unknown. There are no base qualities to consult, and no much larger clone falls within one base. The sequence was collected from a woman younger than 30 with Graves' hyperthyroidism. The sample was blood. The chain is assembled from TRBV28 and TRBJ1-5, with the D gene too uncertain to name. The nucleotide sequence reads TGTGCCAGCAGGACAACTCTACATCAGCCCCAGCATTTT. Translated, it gives CASRTTLHQPQHF.